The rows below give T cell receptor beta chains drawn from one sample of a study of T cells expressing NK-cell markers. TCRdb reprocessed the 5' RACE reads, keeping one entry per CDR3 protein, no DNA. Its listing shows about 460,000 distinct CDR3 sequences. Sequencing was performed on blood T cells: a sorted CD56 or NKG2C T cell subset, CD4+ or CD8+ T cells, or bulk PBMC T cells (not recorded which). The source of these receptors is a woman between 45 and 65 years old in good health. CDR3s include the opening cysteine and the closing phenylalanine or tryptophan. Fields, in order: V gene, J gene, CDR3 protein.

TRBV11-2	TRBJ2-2	CASSLGRLAGGPGTGELFF
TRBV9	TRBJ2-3	CASSVLSDGTDTQYF
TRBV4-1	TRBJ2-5	CASSQDRTGGTQYF
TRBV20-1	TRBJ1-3	CSASKDISGNTIYF
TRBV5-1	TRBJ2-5	CASSFSRLGETQYF
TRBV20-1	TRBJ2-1	CSASSGRRHNEQFF
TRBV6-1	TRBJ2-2	CASSEAGTGTGELFF
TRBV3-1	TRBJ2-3	CASSRQGAFADTQYF
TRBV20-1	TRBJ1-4	CSAREGAREKLFF
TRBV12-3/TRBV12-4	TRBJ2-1	CASTDRGANTYNEQFF
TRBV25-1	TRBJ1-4	CASGDRAGEKLFF
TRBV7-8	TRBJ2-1	CASSLVMEGYNEQFF
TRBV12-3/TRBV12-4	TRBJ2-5	CASSNGTSGYQETQYF
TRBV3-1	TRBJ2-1	CASTRLAGENEQFF
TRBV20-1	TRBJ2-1	CSARDHRGASLRDNEQFF
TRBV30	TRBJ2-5	CARTTGVGKTQYF
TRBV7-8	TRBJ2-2	CASSPLFYRGNTGELFF
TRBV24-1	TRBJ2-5	CATSDLGPTSGRETQYF
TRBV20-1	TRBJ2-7	CSARVKGFRYEQYF
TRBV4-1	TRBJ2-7	CASSQPTSGIGEQYF
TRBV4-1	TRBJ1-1	CASSQGGSPPAFF
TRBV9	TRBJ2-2	CASSVLAGGELFF
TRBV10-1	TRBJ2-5	CASSAILAGGPETQYF
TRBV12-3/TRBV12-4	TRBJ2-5	CASAIAGSQETQYF
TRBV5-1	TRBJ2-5	CASSPQSRGQETQYF
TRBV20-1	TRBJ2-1	CSAEGEPPGGGPSYNEQFF
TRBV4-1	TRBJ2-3	CASSQDPKRSTDTQYF
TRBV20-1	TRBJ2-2	CSARDPTRYTGELFF
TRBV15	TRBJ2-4	CATSRGGKNIQYF
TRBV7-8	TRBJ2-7	CASSRGLAGGRSSYEQYF
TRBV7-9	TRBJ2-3	CASSPRDRGVVKDTQYF
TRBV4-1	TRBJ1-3	CASSQDQGGQGGSGNTIYF
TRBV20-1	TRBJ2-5	CSARDPVAAIQETQYF
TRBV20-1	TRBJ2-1	CSARDDLFEQFF
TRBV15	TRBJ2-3	CATSREGPGQPDTQYF
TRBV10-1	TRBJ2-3	CASSGGGHTDTQYF
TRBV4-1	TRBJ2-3	CASSQEGGSKGDTQYF
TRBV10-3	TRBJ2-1	CAISEQPVNEQFF
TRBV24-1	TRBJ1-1	CATSDTVTPRGGAFF
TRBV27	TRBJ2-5	CASSLSLGAGETQYF
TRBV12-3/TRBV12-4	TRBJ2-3	CASSLRQASTDTQYF
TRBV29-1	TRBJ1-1	CSVARQGGEAFF
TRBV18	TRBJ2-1	CASSQQQANEQFF
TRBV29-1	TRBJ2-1	CSVAEVNEQFF
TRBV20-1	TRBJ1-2	CSARIQAVYGYTF
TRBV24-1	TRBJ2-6	CATSEGGHSNVLTF
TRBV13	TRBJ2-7	CASSPRDYPTYEQYF
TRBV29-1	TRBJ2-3	CSAKAGVGTDTQYF
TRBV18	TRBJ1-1	CASSPLLYSGTEAFF
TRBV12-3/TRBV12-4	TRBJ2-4	CASSRGSGGNIQYF
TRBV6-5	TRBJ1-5	CASREHQGYSNQPQHF
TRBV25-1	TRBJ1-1	CASGYGNTEAFF
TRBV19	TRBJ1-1	CASGQGASGTKAEAFF
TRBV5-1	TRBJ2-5	CASSTRGVKTQYF
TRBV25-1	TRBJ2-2	CASSEMGGGELFF
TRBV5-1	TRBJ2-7	CASSSLMNFNEQYF
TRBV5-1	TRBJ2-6	CASSLGQIRSSGANVLTF
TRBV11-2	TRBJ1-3	CASRTLRGGNTIYF
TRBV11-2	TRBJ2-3	CASSLGRGRGASTDTQYF
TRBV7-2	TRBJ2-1	CASSLGASGYNEQFF